The 3 T cell receptor beta chains reported below all come from one sample, sequenced in a study of blood T cells in healthy people across ages. Combining a sample-barcoded 5' primer with a J-beta primer mix, a second PCR ran for about 6 to 11 cycles. TCRdb analysed the 5' RACE reads with MiXCR anew, one entry per CDR3 protein. The sample holds about 970,000 distinct CDR3 sequences, roughly 50% seen once. Sequencing was carried out using blood. These receptors were obtained from a woman aged 60-75 years in good health.

This clonotype appeared a single time. Mismatch with germline at one junction end may stem from a read error. V and J are TRBV6-2 or TRBV6-3 and TRBJ2-1; perhaps TRBD2 as D (6 bases). The CDR3 loop spans 14 amino acids. Germline V gives CDR1 MNHEY, CDR2 SVGEGT. For the CDR3, the DNA is TGTGCCGGCAGTTATGTCGGGAGTTTCAATGAGCAGTTCTTC. It is translated as CAGSYVGSFNEQFF.

The rearrangement joins TRBV6-1 to TRBJ1-5; D may be TRBD1 (5 bases). Germline values: CDR1 MNHNS, CDR2 SASEGT. There are 15 residues in the CDR3. Between the trimmed V and J ends, which lost 4 bases and 0 bases, there was a span of 10 bases. CDR3 sequence: CASSGTRFSNQPQHF. The CDR3 coding sequence is TGTGCCAGCAGTGGGACAAGATTTAGCAATCAGCCCCAGCATTTT.

The V gene is TRBV4-1, the J gene TRBJ1-5, with 7 bases aligning to TRBD1. J was trimmed by 7 bases and V by 4 bases; bases with no gene match: 13. Germline CDR1 reads MGHRA; CDR2 reads YSYEKL. CDR3 length: 16 residues. The CDR3 reads CASSLAGTGVGQPQHF. The CDR3 nucleotides are TGCGCCAGCAGCCTCGCGGGCACAGGGGTAGGGCAGCCCCAGCATTTT.